These 29 T cell receptor beta chains came from one sample sequenced in a study of blood T cell repertoires in COVID-19 (dated by TCRdb to the early 2020s). Receptor libraries were prepared by the immunoSEQ multiplex PCR assay. TCRdb obtained this table from immuneACCESS and retained in-frame rearrangements with V and J assigned. These tables miss some clones; where compared with another copy, unresolved V genes account for less than half of the shortfall, and the remainder is unexplained. The sample table contains under 250,000 clones; only one count was recorded for 80% of them. The ten most abundant clones make up 9.5% to 15% of the sample. The sample consisted of peripheral blood. The origin of the receptors is a human donor in a cohort sampled during active COVID-19.

The table lists this clone with a count of one. The rearrangement links TRBV28 to TRBJ2-7, with TRBD1 as a possible D gene (6 bases). Between the trimmed V and J ends, which lost 6 bases and 3 bases, there was a span of 18 bases. CDR1 and CDR2 (germline): MDHEN, SYDVKM. The CDR3 length is 15 residues. DNA of the CDR3: TGTGCCAGCAGCTTACAAAGGGGGTTTGGCTACGAGCAGTACTTC. Translation gives CASSLQRGFGYEQYF.

This clone was counted a few times. V usage is TRBV3-1 (or the pseudogene TRBV3-2) and J usage is TRBJ2-7, with D unresolved. The CDR3 runs to 12 residues. Trimming removed 6 bases at V and 6 bases at J, with 12 bases between. Germline V gene data show CDR1 as LGHDT and CDR2 as YNNKEL (reference sequence). The CDR3 DNA is TGTGCCAGCAGAGAGGCCGGCGGCGAGCAGTACTTC. This sequence encodes CASREAGGEQYF.

This chain links TRBV6-1 with TRBJ1-3; TRBD1 is a possible D gene (5 bases). The CDR3 runs 15 residues. Germline lookup yields CDR1 MNHNS and CDR2 SASEGT. V was trimmed by 0 bases and J by 0 bases, leaving 6 bases between them. CDR3 loop: CASSEATVSGNTIYF. The CDR3 coding sequence is TGTGCCAGCAGTGAAGCGACAGTCTCTGGAAACACCATATATTTT.

V usage is TRBV28 and J usage is TRBJ1-1; D perhaps matches TRBD1 (5 bases). This CDR3 has 14 residues. Germline loops: CDR1 MDHEN, CDR2 SYDVKM. Trimming took off 3 bases at V and 1 base at J, with 9 bases between the two ends. In DNA, the CDR3 is TGTGCCAGCAGTTTTCCAGGGTCGAACACTGAAGCTTTCTTT. This codes for CASSFPGSNTEAFF.

This clone was observed a few times. The CDR3 coding sequence is TGTGCCAGCAGTTTTAGGGAGCAAGAGACCCAGTACTTC. Translating it yields CASSFREQETQYF. The chain is built from TRBV28 and TRBJ2-5; possible D gene TRBD2, 5 bases. The V gene's germline CDR1 is MDHEN and CDR2 SYDVKM. The CDR3 is 13 residues long. Trimming took 3 bases from V and 2 from J, leaving 7 bases between them.

The rearrangement joins TRBV5-4 to TRBJ2-7; TRBD1 agrees at 8 bases. This CDR3 contains 15 residues. The germline V gene encodes CDR1 SGHNT and CDR2 YYREEE (reference sequence). The V and J ends lost 4 bases and 0 bases, in that order; junction bases with no gene match: 6. CDR3 residues: CASSRQGLGSYEQYF. In DNA, the CDR3 is TGTGCCAGCAGCCGACAGGGGTTAGGCTCCTACGAGCAGTACTTC. Full variable domain (outside the CDR3, taken from reference TRBV5-4 and TRBJ2-7): ETGVTQSPTHLIKTRGQQVTLRCSSQSGHNTVSWYQQALGQGPQFIFQYYREEENGRGNFPPRFSGLQFPNYSSELNVNALELDDSALYLCASSRQGLGSYEQYFGPGTRLTVT.

This clone was seen only a few times. V gene TRBV5-1 combines with J gene TRBJ2-3; maybe TRBD2 (6 bases). The CDR3 extends over 15 amino acids. Between the trimmed V and J ends, which lost 2 bases and 2 bases, there was a span of 12 bases. The germline V gene encodes CDR1 SGHRS and CDR2 YFSETQ. Here the CDR3 reads CASSLERGITDTQYF. CDR3 DNA: TGCGCCAGCAGCTTAGAACGGGGGATCACAGATACGCAGTATTTT.

The rearrangement uses TRBV3-1 (or the pseudogene TRBV3-2) and TRBJ1-2, with a possible D match to TRBD1 (6 bases). V was cut by 5 bases and J by 5 bases, with 12 bases left in between. The CDR3 is 13 residues long. Looked up from germline, CDR1 is LGHDT and CDR2 is YNNKEL (reference sequence). The CDR3 DNA reads TGTGCCAGCAGCGACGGACAGCATTATGGCTACACCTTC. It is translated as CASSDGQHYGYTF.

The chain recombines TRBV24-1 with TRBJ1-2; 8 bases fit TRBD1. V was clipped by 4 bases and J by 0 bases; unmatched bases: 12. CDR1 and CDR2 (germline): KGHDR, SFDVKD. The CDR3 is 18 amino acids. CDR3 sequence (DNA): TGTGCCACCAGTGACCCGGGGACCGGGACAGGAGCTAACTATGGCTACACCTTC. Amino acid sequence: CATSDPGTGTGANYGYTF.

With regard to this clone: A read error may produce the germline difference seen at one junction end. This chain joins TRBV7-7 and TRBJ2-3, with D possibly matching TRBD2 (6 bases). The germline V gene encodes CDR1 SSHAT and CDR2 FNYEAQ (reference sequence). The CDR3 spans 15 residues. The CDR3 nucleotides read TGTGCTAGCAGCCGCGGGGTAGCGGGCACAGATACGCAGTATTTT. It specifies CASSRGVAGTDTQYF.

The chain employs TRBV18 and TRBJ2-7, with 7 bases identical to TRBD1. Germline CDR1 KGHSH, CDR2 LQKENI. V shed 4 bases, J shed 1 base, and the junction held 1 base outside the gene matches. This CDR3 spans 13 amino acids. The CDR3 spells CASSRDSSYEQYF. The CDR3 bases are TGTGCCAGCTCACGGGACAGTTCCTACGAGCAGTACTTC.

The rearrangement uses TRBV10-3 and TRBJ2-2, with 8 bases aligning to TRBD2. V shed 9 bases, J shed 2 bases, and the junction held 8 bases outside the gene matches. The CDR3 runs to 15 residues. Germline CDR1 and CDR2: ENHRY and SYGVKD. The CDR3 reads CAIRPGLENTGELFF. In nucleotides, the CDR3 is TGTGCCATACGGCCGGGACTAGAAAACACCGGGGAGCTGTTTTTT.

The sample holds one count of this clone. This chain uses TRBV7-2 with TRBJ2-1; D ambiguous. The CDR3 has 13 amino acids. Germline values: CDR1 SGHTA, CDR2 FQGNSA. Trimming cost V 2 bases and J 8 bases, with 10 bases left between them. CDR3 protein: CASSLSQSYEQFF. In DNA, the CDR3 is TGTGCCAGCAGCTTATCTCAGTCCTATGAGCAGTTCTTC.

The rearrangement links TRBV5-1 to TRBJ1-2; TRBD1 matches at 9 bases. The CDR3 consists of 16 residues. Germline CDR1 reads SGHRS; CDR2 reads YFSETQ. J gave up 4 bases and V 2 bases, and 9 bases lay outside the gene matches. CDR3 nucleotide sequence: TGCGCCAGCAGCTTCGACCTGACAGGGGGAGGCTATGGCTACACCTTC. Translation: CASSFDLTGGGYGYTF.

This rearrangement joins TRBV7-8 to TRBJ2-5, with TRBD1 identical over 9 bases. Per germline, CDR1 SGHVS and CDR2 FQNEAQ. The CDR3 is 16 amino acids. V trimming: 1 base; J trimming: 2 bases; junction bases outside the gene matches: 5. CDR3 residues: CASSLVQGAVQETQYF. The CDR3 nucleotides are TGTGCCAGCAGCTTAGTACAGGGGGCGGTACAAGAGACCCAGTACTTC.

The chain links TRBV7-2 to TRBJ2-3; D not certain. With 4 bases removed from V and 6 bases from J, the gap between germline ends came to 14 bases. CDR3 length equals 14 residues. Germline CDR1 and CDR2: SGHTA and FQGNSA. Written as DNA, the CDR3 is TGTGCCAGCAGCTCAACCCAGAAGTCTGATACGCAGTATTTT. The encoded protein is CASSSTQKSDTQYF. The whole variable domain, filled in from reference TRBV7-2 and TRBJ2-3, reads GAGVSQSPSNKVTEKGKDVELRCDPISGHTALYWYRQSLGQGLEFLIYFQGNSAPDKSGLPSDRFSAERTGGSVSTLTIQRTQQEDSAVYLCASSSTQKSDTQYFGPGTRLTVL.

The V and J genes are TRBV21-1 and TRBJ2-1; TRBD2 is the table's D call, not checked against the DNA. TRBV21-1 is shown as a pseudogene. The length of the CDR3 is 18 residues. The CDR3 loop reads CASSPPTGLAGGMNEQFF. The CDR3, as DNA: TGTGCCAGCAGCCCCCCTACGGGACTAGCGGGAGGGATGAATGAGCAGTTCTTC.

V usage is TRBV5-4 and J usage is TRBJ2-7; 15 nucleotides align to TRBD2. V dropped 4 bases and J dropped 1; count of bases not matched to a gene: 3. Germline CDR1 is SGHNT and CDR2 is YYREEE (reference sequence). The CDR3 extends over 16 amino acids. CDR3 sequence: CASSTGLAGGSYEQYF. CDR3 DNA sequence: TGTGCCAGCAGCACGGGACTAGCGGGAGGATCCTACGAGCAGTACTTC. The entire variable domain, with the rest obtained from reference TRBV5-4 and TRBJ2-7, is as follows: ETGVTQSPTHLIKTRGQQVTLRCSSQSGHNTVSWYQQALGQGPQFIFQYYREEENGRGNFPPRFSGLQFPNYSSELNVNALELDDSALYLCASSTGLAGGSYEQYFGPGTRLTVT.

DNA of the CDR3: TGTGCCAGCAGCACATGGACAGGGAAAAGTACTGGAAACACCATATATTTT. Translated, it gives CASSTWTGKSTGNTIYF. V gene TRBV5-6 combines with J gene TRBJ1-3; TRBD1 agrees at 8 bases. Germline trimming cut 4 bases from V and 2 bases from J; bases unmatched to any gene: 11. This CDR3 comprises 17 residues. Germline CDR1 SGHDT, CDR2 YYEEEE.

The chain couples TRBV6-5 to TRBJ2-1; TRBD2 aligns across 10 bases. This CDR3 has 15 amino acids. In germline, CDR1 is MNHEY, CDR2 SVGAGI. Germline trimming cut 6 bases from V and 8 bases from J; bases unmatched to any gene: 10. CDR3 nucleotide sequence: TGTGCCAGCAGAGAGCGGGGGGGAAGTTTGGATGAGCAGTTCTTC. As protein: CASRERGGSLDEQFF.

CDR3 sequence reads: CAISGGQGVSPNEQFF. DNA for the CDR3: TGTGCCATCAGTGGGGGACAGGGCGTTTCACCCAATGAGCAGTTCTTC. This chain links TRBV10-3 with TRBJ2-1; the match to TRBD1 covers 9 bases. The CDR3 length is 16 residues. Losses at the gene ends were 4 bases for V and 6 bases for J; bases not matched to a gene: 10. The germline CDR1 and CDR2 sequences are ENHRY and SYGVKD.

The chain combines TRBV27 with TRBJ1-6; D gene uncertain. The CDR3 loop spans 16 amino acids. V lost 6 bases and J lost 0, with 12 bases in between. Germline V CDR1 and CDR2: MNHEY, SMNVEV (reference sequence). The CDR3: CASRRGRSSYNSPLHF. The DNA for the CDR3 is TGTGCCAGCAGGCGCGGGAGGAGCTCCTATAATTCACCCCTCCACTTT.

This chain uses TRBV5-1 with TRBJ1-5; 11 bases map to TRBD1. The germline V gene encodes CDR1 SGHRS and CDR2 YFSETQ. Losses at the gene ends were 3 bases for V and 7 bases for J; bases not matched to a gene: 9. The CDR3 is made up of 16 amino acids. In nucleotides, the CDR3 is TGCGCCAGCAGCTCGGGGACAGGGGGGATCGGGCAGCCCCAGCATTTT. This codes for CASSSGTGGIGQPQHF.

The chain employs TRBV7-2 and TRBJ1-5, with TRBD1 matching over 7 bases. The CDR3 length is 16 residues. V lost 1 base, J lost 2 bases, and 5 bases stayed unmatched. Germline V gives CDR1 SGHTA, CDR2 FQGNSA. This chain's CDR3 is CASSLEGAVGNQPQHF. The CDR3 nucleotides read TGTGCCAGCAGCTTAGAGGGGGCTGTGGGCAATCAGCCCCAGCATTTT.

V usage is TRBV18 and J usage is TRBJ2-2; 8 bases align to TRBD2. This CDR3 contains 16 residues. Looked up from germline, CDR1 is KGHSH and CDR2 is LQKENI. Trimming removed 3 bases from V and 4 bases from J; junction bases left unmatched: 7. The CDR3 reads CASSPTLAGATGELFF. CDR3 nucleotides: TGTGCCAGCTCACCGACCCTAGCGGGCGCCACCGGGGAGCTGTTTTTT.

This clone was counted between two and nine times. The chain uses TRBV5-1 and TRBJ1-6; D might be TRBD1 (6 bases). The ends were cut back, 0 bases at V and 10 bases at J, with 17 bases in the middle. Germline assignment: CDR1 SGHRS and CDR2 YFSETQ. The CDR3 runs to 16 residues. CDR3 sequence (DNA): TGCGCCAGCAGCTTGGATCCAACAGGGAGGGACTCACCCCTCCACTTT. Residues: CASSLDPTGRDSPLHF.

This chain's CDR3 is CASTRQKNIQYF. The CDR3 DNA reads TGTGCCAGCACCCGACAGAAAAACATTCAGTACTTC. The chain uses TRBV28 and TRBJ2-4; D is possibly TRBD1 (5 bases). The germline V gene encodes CDR1 MDHEN and CDR2 SYDVKM. V was cut by 7 bases and J by 4 bases, with 8 bases left in between. The CDR3 contains 12 residues. The variable domain in full, completed from reference TRBV28 and TRBJ2-4, reads DVKVTQSSRYLVKRTGEKVFLECVQDMDHENMFWYRQDPGLGLRLIYFSYDVKMKEKGDIPEGYSVSREKKERFSLILESASTNQTSMYLCASTRQKNIQYFGAGTRLSVL.

This clone was seen a handful of times. The sample contains more than one DNA sequence encoding this CDR3. The chain has TRBV4-2 and TRBJ1-1; maybe TRBD1 (5 bases). V shed 1 base and J shed 5 bases, with 8 bases lying between them. The CDR3 runs to 13 residues. Looked up from germline, CDR1 is LGHNA and CDR2 is YNFKEQ. CDR3 DNA: TGTGCCAGCAGCCAAGTCGGGGGTACTGAAGCTTTCTTT. Translating gives CASSQVGGTEAFF.

The rearrangement joins TRBV30 to TRBJ2-3; 10 positions match TRBD2. Trimming at V came to 0 bases and at J to 1 base, leaving 1 base not matched to a gene. Germline lookup yields CDR1 GTSNPN and CDR2 SVGIG (reference sequence). This CDR3 is 15 amino acids long. CDR3 nucleotides: TGTGCCTGGAGTGTCCTAGCGGGGGGCACAGATACGCAGTATTTT. It codes for CAWSVLAGGTDTQYF. Filled out from reference TRBV30 and TRBJ2-3, the complete variable domain reads SQTIHQWPATLVQPVGSPLSLECTVEGTSNPNLYWYRQAAGRGLQLLFYSVGIGQISSEVPQNLSASRPQDRQFILSSKKLLLSDSGFYLCAWSVLAGGTDTQYFGPGTRLTVL.